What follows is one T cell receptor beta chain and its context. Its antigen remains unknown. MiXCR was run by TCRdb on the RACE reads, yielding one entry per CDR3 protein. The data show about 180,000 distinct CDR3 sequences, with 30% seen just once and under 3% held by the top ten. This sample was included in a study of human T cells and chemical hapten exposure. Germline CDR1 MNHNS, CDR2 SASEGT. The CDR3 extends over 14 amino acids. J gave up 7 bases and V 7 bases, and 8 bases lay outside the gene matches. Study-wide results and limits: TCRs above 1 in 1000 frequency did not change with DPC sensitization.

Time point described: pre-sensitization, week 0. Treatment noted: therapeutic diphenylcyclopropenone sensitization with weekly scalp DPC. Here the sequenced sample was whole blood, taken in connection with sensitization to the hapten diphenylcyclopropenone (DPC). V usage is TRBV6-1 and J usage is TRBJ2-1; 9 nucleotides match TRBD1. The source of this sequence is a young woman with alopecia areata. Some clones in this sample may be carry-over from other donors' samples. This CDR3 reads CASKYRGRINEQFF. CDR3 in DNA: TGTGCCAGCAAATACAGGGGGCGCATTAATGAGCAGTTCTTC.